This T cell receptor beta chain emerged from a study of T cell responses to AZD1222 COVID-19 vaccine (dated by TCRdb to the early 2020s). In the study overall: A total of about 230 trial participants underwent TCR sequencing, of whom about 200 received two doses of AZD1222 and about 25 received two doses of the MenACWY control vaccine. Trial participants were enrolled into age subgroups of 18-55, 56-69 and 70-plus years, which contained about 160, 30 and 59 TCR-sequenced participants, respectively.

The sample's time point, from its label and the paper: about 28 days (+/-7) after the second vaccine dose. Because spike-specific TCR depth and breadth did not differ between the two schedules, AZD1222 recipients who got a second dose at roughly 4 weeks were pooled with those who got a second dose at roughly 12 weeks. Vaccinee samples were obtained from the UK trials COV001 and COV002, which included a single-blind randomized controlled phase 2/3 trial of AZD1222 (ChAdOx1 nCoV-19) in healthy adults. Trial participant PBMC samples were collected at day 0 and day 28 after the second dose for TCRbeta chain sequencing. For this clone: Its antigen has not been determined. No base-level quality is on record; no much larger clone is a single base apart.

Including the terminal cysteine and phenylalanine, the CDR3 comprises 14 residues. Of the read, only the CDR3 DNA is kept; its 42 bases are in frame from base 1. Taken from the germline V gene (reference sequence), the CDR1 and CDR2 loops are LNHDA and SQIVND. V is reduced by 3 bases and J by 7 bases, leaving a spacing of 15 bases between them. The CDR3 regions of human TCRbeta chains were analyzed by immunosequencing. As for how the authors treated the data: TCRs in the repertoires were compared against a reference library of SARS-CoV-2-specific TCRs that had been generated with the MIRA antigen-specificity platform. Breadth was defined as the fraction of unique TCRs that were SARS-CoV-2-associated, and depth was defined as the fraction of total T cells that were SARS-CoV-2-associated. Using the MIRA data, each spike-specific TCR was assigned both to the spike region to which the TCR was reactive and to a CD4 or CD8 class. Log10-transformed breadth and depth values were compared by one-way ANOVA with Sidak's multiple comparisons tests. In TCRdb, the immuneACCESS table is reduced to in-frame sequences with V and J assigned. These tables do not hold every clone; where another copy was compared, an unresolved V gene accounts for under half, and the others remain unexplained. V, J and clone size reflect that table, while D and trimming were determined from the DNA. This sample holds roughly 150,000 clones; about nine tenths were observed only once. Roughly 3% of the sample is in the top ten clones.

General findings and caveats noted by the study authors: Participants were mostly white British and included more females than males, and it was suggested by the authors that clonal diversity may have been underestimated. Epitopes outside the regions mutated in the B.1.351 and B.1.1.7 variants were reportedly recognized by nearly half of the unique spike-specific TCRs. The whole spike protein was spanned by vaccine-associated CD4 TCRs, and dominant responses were seen in regions 160-218 and 743-854. After two AZD1222 doses, spike-specific TCR breadth and depth were significantly higher than at day 0 and than in MenACWY recipients. The 56-69-year group was small, and its depth increase did not reach significance, likely because of low power. Because no samples from the day 14 peak response were available, repertoires could be characterized only after the peak T cell response. Only a handful of AZD1222 recipients were SARS-CoV-2 seropositive at baseline, limiting conclusions about previously exposed vaccinees.

Rearrangement joined TRBV19 to TRBJ1-1; TRBD1 is a weak D gene call, 5 bases matching. The origin of this receptor is an adult who received the AZD1222 COVID-19 vaccine. The sequences come from peripheral blood, collected 28 days after the second AZD1222 dose. This receptor carries the CDR3 CASSMTNRRGEAFF. In nucleotide form, the sequence is TGTGCCAGTAGTATGACGAACAGGCGGGGTGAAGCTTTCTTT.